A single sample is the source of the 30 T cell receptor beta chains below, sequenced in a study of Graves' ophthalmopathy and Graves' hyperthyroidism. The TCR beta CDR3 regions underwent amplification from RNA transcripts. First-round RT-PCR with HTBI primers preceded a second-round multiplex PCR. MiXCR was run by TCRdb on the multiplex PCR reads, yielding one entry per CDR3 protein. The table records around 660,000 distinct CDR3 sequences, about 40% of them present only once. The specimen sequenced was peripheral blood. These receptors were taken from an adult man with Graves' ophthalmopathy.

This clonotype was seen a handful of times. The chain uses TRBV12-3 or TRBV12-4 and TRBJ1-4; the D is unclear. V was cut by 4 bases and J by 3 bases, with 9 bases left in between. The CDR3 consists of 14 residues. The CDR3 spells CASSYRRPNEKLFF. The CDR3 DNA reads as TGTGCCAGCAGTTATAGGAGACCTAATGAAAAACTGTTTTTT.

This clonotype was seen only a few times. The CDR3 sequence is CASSIEPVSYNSPLHF. As DNA, the CDR3 is TGTGCCAGTAGTATCGAACCGGTCTCCTATAATTCACCCCTCCACTTT. The chain employs TRBV19 and TRBJ1-6, with D unresolved. CDR1 LNHDA and CDR2 SQIVND come from the germline V gene (reference sequence). The CDR3 covers 16 residues. Trimming took off 3 bases at V and 0 bases at J, with 9 bases between the two ends.

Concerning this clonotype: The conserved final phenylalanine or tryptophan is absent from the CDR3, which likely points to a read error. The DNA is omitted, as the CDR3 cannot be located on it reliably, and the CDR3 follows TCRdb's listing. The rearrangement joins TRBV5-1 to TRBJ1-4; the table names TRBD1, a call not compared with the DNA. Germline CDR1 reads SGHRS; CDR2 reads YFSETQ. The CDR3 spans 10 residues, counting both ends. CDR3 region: CASSLARRRG.

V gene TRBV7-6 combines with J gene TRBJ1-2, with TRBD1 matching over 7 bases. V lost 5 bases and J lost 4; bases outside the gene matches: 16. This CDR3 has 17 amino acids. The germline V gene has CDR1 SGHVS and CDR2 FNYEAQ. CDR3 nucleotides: TGTGCCAGCAGCGTTGGGCCGAGGGACAGCCCGATCTATGGCTACACCTTC. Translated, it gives CASSVGPRDSPIYGYTF.

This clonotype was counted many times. The CDR3 DNA is TGTGCCAGCAGCTTTAGAACCTACGAGCAGTACTTC. This encodes CASSFRTYEQYF. The genes are TRBV11-2 and TRBJ2-7, with D hard to call. Deletions cut 3 bases from V and 2 bases from J, with 5 bases between. The CDR3 contains 12 residues. Germline V gene sequence: CDR1 SGHAT, CDR2 FQNNGV.

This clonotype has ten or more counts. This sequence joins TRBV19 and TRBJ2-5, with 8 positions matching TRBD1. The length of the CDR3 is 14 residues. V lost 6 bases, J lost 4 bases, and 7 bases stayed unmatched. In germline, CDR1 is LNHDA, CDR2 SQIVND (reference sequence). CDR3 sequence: CASSQGARRETQYF. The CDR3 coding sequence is TGTGCCAGTAGCCAGGGGGCCCGCCGAGAGACCCAGTACTTC.

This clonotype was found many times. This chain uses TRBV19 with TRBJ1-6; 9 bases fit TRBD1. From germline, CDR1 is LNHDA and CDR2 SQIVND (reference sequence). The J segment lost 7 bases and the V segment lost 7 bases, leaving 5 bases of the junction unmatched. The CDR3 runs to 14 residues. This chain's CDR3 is CASNTGQGNSPLHF. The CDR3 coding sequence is TGTGCCAGTAATACGGGACAGGGAAATTCACCCCTCCACTTT.

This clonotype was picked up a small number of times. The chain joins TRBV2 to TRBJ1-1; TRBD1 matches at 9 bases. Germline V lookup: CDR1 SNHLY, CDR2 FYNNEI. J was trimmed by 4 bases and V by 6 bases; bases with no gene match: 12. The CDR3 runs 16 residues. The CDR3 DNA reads TGTGCCAGCAGACAACCGGGACAGGGTTTGGGCACTGAAGCTTTCTTT. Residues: CASRQPGQGLGTEAFF.

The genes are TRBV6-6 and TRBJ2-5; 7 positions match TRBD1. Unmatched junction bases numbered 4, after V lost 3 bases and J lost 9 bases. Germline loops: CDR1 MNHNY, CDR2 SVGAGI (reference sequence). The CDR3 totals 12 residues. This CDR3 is CASSYSQGAQYF. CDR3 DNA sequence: TGTGCCAGCAGTTATTCTCAGGGGGCCCAGTACTTC.

CDR3 coding DNA: TGTGCCAGCAGCTTCTCTGGTGATACGCAGTATTTT. It is translated as CASSFSGDTQYF. The V and J genes are TRBV7-8 and TRBJ2-3; unclear D gene. The germline gives CDR1 SGHVS, CDR2 FQNEAQ. The CDR3 extends over 12 amino acids. Trimming removed 3 bases from V and 6 bases from J, with 7 bases in between.

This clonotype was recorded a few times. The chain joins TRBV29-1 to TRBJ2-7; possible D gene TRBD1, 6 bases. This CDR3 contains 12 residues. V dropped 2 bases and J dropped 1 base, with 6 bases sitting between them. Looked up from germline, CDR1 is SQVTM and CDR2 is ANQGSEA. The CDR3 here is CSVERGSYEQYF. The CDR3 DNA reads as TGCAGCGTTGAAAGGGGGTCCTACGAGCAGTACTTC.

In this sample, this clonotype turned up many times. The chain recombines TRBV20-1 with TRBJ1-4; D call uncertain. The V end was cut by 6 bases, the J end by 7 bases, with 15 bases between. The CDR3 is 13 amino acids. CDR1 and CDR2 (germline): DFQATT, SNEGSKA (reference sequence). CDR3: CSAYRPAGEKLFF. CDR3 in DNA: TGCAGTGCCTACCGGCCGGCCGGTGAAAAACTGTTTTTT.

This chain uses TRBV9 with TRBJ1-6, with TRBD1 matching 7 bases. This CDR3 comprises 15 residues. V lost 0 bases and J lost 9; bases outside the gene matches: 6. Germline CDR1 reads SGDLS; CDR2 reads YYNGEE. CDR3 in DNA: TGTGCCAGCAGCGTAGGTCAGGGGGTCGGTTCACCCCTCCACTTT. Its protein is CASSVGQGVGSPLHF.

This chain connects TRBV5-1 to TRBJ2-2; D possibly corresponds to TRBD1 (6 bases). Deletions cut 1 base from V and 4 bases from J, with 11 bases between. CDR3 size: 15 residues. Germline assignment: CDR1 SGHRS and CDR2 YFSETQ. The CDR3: CASSLHDRSTGELFF. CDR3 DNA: TGCGCCAGCAGCTTGCATGACAGGAGCACCGGGGAGCTGTTTTTT. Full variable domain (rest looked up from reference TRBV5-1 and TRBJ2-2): KAGVTQTPRYLIKTRGQQVTLSCSPISGHRSVSWYQQTPGQGLQFLFEYFSETQRNKGNFPGRFSGRQFSNSRSEMNVSTLELGDSALYLCASSLHDRSTGELFFGEGSRLTVL.

The CDR3 protein is CASSGGTGSTEQYF. The DNA of the CDR3 is TGTGCCAGCAGCGGCGGGACAGGTAGTACCGAGCAGTACTTC. This sequence joins TRBV11-1 and TRBJ2-7; TRBD1 agrees at 8 bases. Losses at the gene ends were 5 bases for V and 6 bases for J; bases not matched to a gene: 9. The CDR3 has 14 amino acids. Germline values: CDR1 SGHAT, CDR2 FQDESV (reference sequence).

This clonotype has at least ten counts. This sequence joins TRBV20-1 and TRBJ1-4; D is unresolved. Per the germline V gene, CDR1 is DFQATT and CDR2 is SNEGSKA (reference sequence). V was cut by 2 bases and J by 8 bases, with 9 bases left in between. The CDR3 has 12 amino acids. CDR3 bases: TGCAGTGCTAGACGGTCCGGGGAAAAACTGTTTTTT. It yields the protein CSARRSGEKLFF.

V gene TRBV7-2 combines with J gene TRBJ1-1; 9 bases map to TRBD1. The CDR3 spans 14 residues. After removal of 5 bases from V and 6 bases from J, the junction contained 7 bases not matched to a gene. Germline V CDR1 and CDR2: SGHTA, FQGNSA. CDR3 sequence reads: CASSLDRGEAEAFF. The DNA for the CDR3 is TGTGCCAGCAGCCTCGACAGGGGGGAAGCTGAAGCTTTCTTT.

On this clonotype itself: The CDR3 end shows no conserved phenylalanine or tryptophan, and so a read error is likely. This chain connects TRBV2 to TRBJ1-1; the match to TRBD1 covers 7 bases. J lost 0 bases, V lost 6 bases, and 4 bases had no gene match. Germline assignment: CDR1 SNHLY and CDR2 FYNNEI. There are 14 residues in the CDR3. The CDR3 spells CASRVGTVNTEAFL. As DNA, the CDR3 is TGTGCCAGCAGGGTCGGGACAGTGAACACTGAAGCTTTCCTT.

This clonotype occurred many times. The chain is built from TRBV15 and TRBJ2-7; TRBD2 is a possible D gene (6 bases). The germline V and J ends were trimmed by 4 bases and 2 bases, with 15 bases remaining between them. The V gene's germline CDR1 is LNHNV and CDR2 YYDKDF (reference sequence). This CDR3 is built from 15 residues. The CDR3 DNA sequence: TGTGCCACCAGCAACGGGGCGGGGAACCCCTACGAGCAGTACTTC. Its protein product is CATSNGAGNPYEQYF.

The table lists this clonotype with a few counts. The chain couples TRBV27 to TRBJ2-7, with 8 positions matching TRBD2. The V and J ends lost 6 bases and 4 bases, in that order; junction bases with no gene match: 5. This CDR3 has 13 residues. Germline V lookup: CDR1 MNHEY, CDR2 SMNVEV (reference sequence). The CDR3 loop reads CASRKGLGYEQYF. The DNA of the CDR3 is TGTGCCAGCAGGAAGGGACTAGGTTACGAGCAGTACTTC.

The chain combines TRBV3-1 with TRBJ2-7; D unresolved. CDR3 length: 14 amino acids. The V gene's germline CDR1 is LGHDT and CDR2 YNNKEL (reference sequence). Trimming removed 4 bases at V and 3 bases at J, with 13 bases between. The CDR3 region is CASSPEPPVYEQYF. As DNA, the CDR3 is TGTGCCAGCAGCCCTGAGCCCCCCGTCTACGAGCAGTACTTC.

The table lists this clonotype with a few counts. For the CDR3, the DNA is TGTGCCAGCAGCACCCGTGGGGGGCCCACCGGGGAGCTGTTTTTT. It yields the protein CASSTRGGPTGELFF. The V gene is TRBV9, the J gene TRBJ2-2, with D tentatively TRBD1 or TRBD2 (6 bases each). In germline, CDR1 is SGDLS, CDR2 YYNGEE. V dropped 4 bases and J dropped 4 bases, with 14 bases sitting between them. The CDR3 runs to 15 residues.

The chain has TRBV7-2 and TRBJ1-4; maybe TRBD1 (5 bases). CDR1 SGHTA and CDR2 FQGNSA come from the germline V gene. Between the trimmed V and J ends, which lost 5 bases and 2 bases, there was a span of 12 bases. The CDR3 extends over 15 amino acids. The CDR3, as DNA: TGTGCCAGCAGCCCACCGTGGGGGACTAATGAAAAACTGTTTTTT. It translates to CASSPPWGTNEKLFF.

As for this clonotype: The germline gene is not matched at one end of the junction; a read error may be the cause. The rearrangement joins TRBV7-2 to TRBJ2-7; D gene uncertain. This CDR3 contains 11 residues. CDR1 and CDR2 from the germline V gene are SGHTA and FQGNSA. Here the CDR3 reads CTSSPGGERYF. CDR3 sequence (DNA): TGTACCAGCAGCCCCGGCGGTGAGCGGTACTTC.

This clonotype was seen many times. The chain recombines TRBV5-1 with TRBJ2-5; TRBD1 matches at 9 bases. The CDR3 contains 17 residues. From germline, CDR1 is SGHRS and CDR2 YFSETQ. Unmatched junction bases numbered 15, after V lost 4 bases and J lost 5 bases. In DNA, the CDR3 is TGCGCCAGCAGCCCCAGATACAGGGGGCGCGAGGTCGAGACCCAGTACTTC. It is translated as CASSPRYRGREVETQYF.

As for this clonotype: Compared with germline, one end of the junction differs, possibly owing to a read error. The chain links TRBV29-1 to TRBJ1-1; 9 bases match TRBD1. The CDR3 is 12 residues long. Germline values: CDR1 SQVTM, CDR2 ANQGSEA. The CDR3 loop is CSVADRGPTEAF. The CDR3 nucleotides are TGCAGCGTTGCGGACAGGGGACCCACTGAAGCTTTC.

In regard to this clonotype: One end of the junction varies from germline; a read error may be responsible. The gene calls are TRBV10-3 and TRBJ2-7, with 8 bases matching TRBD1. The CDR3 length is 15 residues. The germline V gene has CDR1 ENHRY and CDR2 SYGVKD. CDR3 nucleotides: TGTGCCAGCAGTGACGGGACAGGAAATTTCTACGAGCAGTACTTC. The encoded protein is CASSDGTGNFYEQYF.

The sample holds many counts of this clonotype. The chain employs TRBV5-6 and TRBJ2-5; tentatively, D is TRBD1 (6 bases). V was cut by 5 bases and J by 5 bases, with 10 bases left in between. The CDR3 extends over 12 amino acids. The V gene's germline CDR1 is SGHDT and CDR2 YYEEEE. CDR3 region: CASSQGPETQYF. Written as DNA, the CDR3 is TGTGCCAGCAGTCAGGGGCCGGAGACCCAGTACTTC.

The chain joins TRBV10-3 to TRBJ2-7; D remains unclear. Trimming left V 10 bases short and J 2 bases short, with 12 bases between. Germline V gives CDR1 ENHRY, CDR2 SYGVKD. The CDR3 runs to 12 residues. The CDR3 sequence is CASRTVTYEQYF. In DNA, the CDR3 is TGTGCCAGCAGGACCGTGACCTACGAGCAGTACTTC.

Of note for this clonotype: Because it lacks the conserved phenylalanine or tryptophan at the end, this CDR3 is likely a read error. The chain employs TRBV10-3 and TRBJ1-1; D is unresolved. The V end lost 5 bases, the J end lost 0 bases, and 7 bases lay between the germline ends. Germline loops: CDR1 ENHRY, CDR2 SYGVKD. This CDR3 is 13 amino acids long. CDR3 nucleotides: TGTGCCATCAGTCGGGAATTGAACACTGAAGCTTTCCTT. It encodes CAISRELNTEAFL.